One TCR beta chain is described in this entry. This record comes from a study of T cell responses to AZD1222 COVID-19 vaccine. Produced via immunoSEQ multiplex PCR; TCRdb's table is partial and in-frame only. The sample lists about 180,000 clones; 85% to 90% were seen once. Germline values: CDR1 LNHDA, CDR2 SQIVND (reference sequence). V was cut by 7 bases and J by 5 bases, with 8 bases left in between. This CDR3 is 12 amino acids long. The sequenced sample was peripheral blood, obtained 28 days after the second dose of the MenACWY control vaccine. The chain carries TRBV19 and TRBJ1-4; no reliable D call. The TCR was taken from an adult who received the MenACWY meningococcal vaccine as a control. CDR3 nucleotide sequence: TGTGCCAGTACCGAGTCAAATGAAAAACTGTTTTTT. This codes for CASTESNEKLFF.